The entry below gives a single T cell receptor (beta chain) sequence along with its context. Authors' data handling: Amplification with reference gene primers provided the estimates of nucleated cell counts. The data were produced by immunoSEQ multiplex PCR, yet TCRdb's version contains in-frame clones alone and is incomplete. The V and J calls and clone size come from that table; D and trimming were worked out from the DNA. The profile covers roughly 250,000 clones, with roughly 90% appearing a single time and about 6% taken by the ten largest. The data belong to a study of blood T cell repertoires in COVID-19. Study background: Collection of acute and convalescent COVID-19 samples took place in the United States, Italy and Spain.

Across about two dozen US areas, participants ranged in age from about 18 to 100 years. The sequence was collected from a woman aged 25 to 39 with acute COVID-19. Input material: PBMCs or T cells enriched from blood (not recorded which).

This CDR3 reads CSASSGGPGGYTF. Written as DNA, the CDR3 is TGCAGTGCTAGTTCGGGGGGGCCGGGTGGCTACACCTTC. The rearrangement uses TRBV20-1 and TRBJ1-2; a weak D match, TRBD1 (6 bases). Deletions cut 3 bases from V and 7 bases from J, with 15 bases between. The length of the CDR3 is 13 residues. Germline lookup yields CDR1 DFQATT and CDR2 SNEGSKA (reference sequence).